This paragraph reports one T cell receptor (beta chain). Its cognate antigen is unknown. Carried by the TCR beta cDNA libraries were unique molecular identifiers. In TCRdb, the PCR reads were re-called with MiXCR into one record per CDR3 protein. The sample comprises around 440,000 distinct CDR3 sequences, less than 45% of which are singletons, and about 12% rests with the top ten. The data were taken from a study of post-analysis software for immune sequencing data. V gave up 5 bases and J gave up 11 bases; unmatched junction bases: 14. CDR3 length equals 15 residues. Looked up from germline, CDR1 is SGHTA and CDR2 is FQGTGA. Study outcomes and limitations: Controls showed lower frequencies than patients for four to six TRBV segments, and TRBV5-6, TRBV5-1 and TRBV20-1 were among these.

This TCR was recovered from a girl aged 5-17 years with multiple sclerosis. The genes are TRBV7-3 and TRBJ2-5, with TRBD1 matching 10 bases. The sequenced sample consisted of blood. CDR3: CASSQTGGASNEQYF. CDR3 coding DNA: TGTGCCAGCAGCCAGACAGGGGGCGCTTCCAATGAGCAGTACTTC.